Reported below is one T cell receptor beta chain. The antigen is undetermined. This record comes from a study of OX40 agonist ivuxolimab in advanced cancers. Study observations and caveats: In general, CD8+ T cells held more expanded clones than CD4+ did, on average.

Trimming stripped 4 bases from V and 1 base from J, with 8 bases between. The germline V gene encodes CDR1 SNHLY and CDR2 FYNNEI. The length of the CDR3 is 14 residues. Sequenced by immunoSEQ multiplex PCR; TCRdb stores in-frame clones only, minus some. The sample contains 45,000 or so clones, 84% of which appear only once. This TCR derives from an adult with an advanced solid tumor such as melanoma, head and neck, liver or kidney cancer. Specimen: CD4+ or CD8+ T cells sorted from blood, collected in a trial of the OX40 agonist ivuxolimab. This chain links TRBV2 with TRBJ1-5; D not resolved. CDR3 DNA sequence: TGTGCCAGCAGTGCTGAAGAAAGCAATCAGCCCCAGCATTTT. Its protein is CASSAEESNQPQHF. Combining the CDR3 with reference TRBV2 and TRBJ1-5 gives the whole variable domain EPEVTQTPSHQVTQMGQEVILRCVPISNHLYFYWYRQILGQKVEFLVSFYNNEISEKSEIFDDQFSVERPDGSNFTLKIRSTKLEDSAMYFCASSAEESNQPQHFGDGTRLSIL.